This TCR beta chain came from a study of cytomegalovirus exposure and HLA in healthy donors. Study-level background: A subsequent analysis reported that the 110 or so validation repertoires were produced on the same platform that had also been used for the 666 first-cohort repertoires.

Remarks on this clone: Its cognate antigen is unknown.

CDR1 and CDR2 from the germline V gene are SGHAT and FQNNGV. This CDR3 comprises 15 residues. The trim removed 6 bases at V and 1 base at J, leaving 3 bases unmatched. Study-wide findings and caveats: First-cohort TCR clusters tended to co-occur in the roughly 130 validation repertoires, a later analysis found. Despite most TCR sequences being rare, some public TCRs occurred in many donors. The CMV antigen specificity of a few CMV-associated chains was confirmed through in vitro analysis.

Here immunoSEQ multiplex PCR was the method, and the copy in TCRdb shows in-frame clones only, minus some. Of 90,000 to 130,000 clones listed, approximately 96% are singletons. The clonotype was recovered from a woman under 30 in good health and CMV-seronegative. The chain combines TRBV11-2 with TRBJ1-5, with TRBD1 matching 10 bases. Sequencing was performed on PBMCs. CDR3 sequence (DNA): TGTGCCAGCAGTCGACAGGGGGCGAGCAATCAGCCCCAGCATTTT. Amino acids: CASSRQGASNQPQHF.